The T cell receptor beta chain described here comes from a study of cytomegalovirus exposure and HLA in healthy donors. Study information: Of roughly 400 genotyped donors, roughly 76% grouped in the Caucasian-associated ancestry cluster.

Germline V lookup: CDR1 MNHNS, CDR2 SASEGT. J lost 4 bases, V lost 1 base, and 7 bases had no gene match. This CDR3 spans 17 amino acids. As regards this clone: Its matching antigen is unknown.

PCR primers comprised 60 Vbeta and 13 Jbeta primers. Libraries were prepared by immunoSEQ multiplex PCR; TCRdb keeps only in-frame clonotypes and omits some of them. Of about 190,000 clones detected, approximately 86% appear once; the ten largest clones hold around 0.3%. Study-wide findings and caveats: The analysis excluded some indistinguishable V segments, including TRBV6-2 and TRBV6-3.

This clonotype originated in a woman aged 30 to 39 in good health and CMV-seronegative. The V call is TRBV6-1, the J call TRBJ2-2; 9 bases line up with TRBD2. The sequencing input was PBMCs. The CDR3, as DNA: TGTGCCAGCAGTGAAGGGGCGGGGGGGCTCGGCACCGGGGAGCTGTTTTTT. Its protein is CASSEGAGGLGTGELFF.